This T cell receptor (beta chain) is from a study of blood T cell repertoires in COVID-19. Study-wide background: Samples of COVID-19 (acute and convalescent) were obtained from the United States, Italy and Spain. T cells, B-cell-depleted T cells, or PBMCs provided the cDNA or gDNA that served as material.

With 6 bases clipped from V and 4 bases from J, the junction kept 9 bases outside the gene matches. Germline V gene lookup returns CDR1 ENHRY and CDR2 SYGVKD. The CDR3 length is 16 residues. Methods used by the authors: Researchers report that nucleated cell counts were estimated from reference gene primer amplification. Some clones are missing from TCRdb's copy, which holds only in-frame ones; the method was immunoSEQ multiplex PCR. That table furnishes V, J and clone size, whereas the DNA furnished D and trimming. The sample shows 120,000 to 150,000 clones, more than 75% of them seen only once. The chain carries TRBV10-3 and TRBJ2-3; 11 positions match TRBD2. Sequenced input: peripheral blood. The clonotype was recovered from a woman aged 50 to 60 with active or convalescent COVID-19. The CDR3 region has the DNA TGTGCCATCAGATTTACTAGCGGGGGCCAACCAGATACGCAGTATTTT. It is translated as CAIRFTSGGQPDTQYF.